This TCR beta chain was captured in a study of blood T cell repertoires in COVID-19 (dated by TCRdb to 2020 to 2021). A note on the overall study: Samples from collaborators originated in the United States, Italy and Spain and spanned both the acute and convalescent phases of COVID-19. The material from the prospective study consisted of cDNA or gDNA derived from T cells, B-cell-depleted T cells, or PBMCs. The dataset comprised deeply sampled blood TCRbeta repertoires from subjects exposed to, actively infected with, or recovered from COVID-19. The repertoires were released in a freely available public database meant as a resource for research on the immune response to SARS-CoV-2. The samples were drawn from two sources: the first 160 participants of the ongoing ImmuneRACE study, and 1,000 to 1,500 subjects contributed by 6 global collaborators. A de-identified subject ID, COVID-19 status, age in years and sex were almost always included in the sample metadata. Where available, HLA class I and class II types were obtained from metadata supplied by the sample provider rather than from assay-based typing. Overall results and qualifications from the work: Clinical and demographic metadata were provided uncurated, with the amount varying by source and participant.

The CDR3 runs 15 amino acids, cysteine and phenylalanine included. The DNA shown is the 45-base CDR3, in frame from base 1. The germline V gene sets CDR1 to SGDLS and CDR2 to YYNGEE. The junction carries 9 bases between V and J, which are trimmed by 1 base and 1 base respectively. With regard to this clone: Its antigen is unknown. No much larger clone is present one base from it, and per-base qualities are unavailable.

TCRbeta CDR3 regions were amplified from genomic DNA using the immunoSEQ Assay, a bias-controlled multiplex PCR. On the authors' methods: Within the assay, amplification of reference gene primers was used to estimate how many nucleated cells each sample contained. To quantify the absolute abundance of each unique TCRbeta CDR3 rearrangement, sequence reads were collapsed and filtered. For each sample, productive Simpson clonality was calculated as the square root of Simpson's diversity index across productive rearrangements. The source is immuneACCESS, and TCRdb retained only in-frame sequences with V and J called. Part of the clones is not carried over; for the studies checked, unresolved V genes explain less than half of this, and the remainder is unexplained. The V and J calls and clone size are taken from that table; D and trimming were inferred from the DNA. Within this sample are approximately 30,000 clones, with around 80% of them counted one time only. 7% to 8.5% of the sample is taken by the ten largest.

Each collaborating institution followed its own protocols to collect whole blood in K2EDTA tubes. For TCRbeta analysis, collaborators shipped samples as frozen whole blood, isolated PBMCs, or DNA extracted from either of those sample types. This clonotype was sampled from a woman aged 60 to 75 with acute or convalescent COVID-19. The V gene is TRBV9 and the J gene is TRBJ2-1, with the D gene not confidently named. Sequencing was performed on peripheral blood. At the DNA level, the sequence is TGTGCCAGCAGCGTAACGACAAGTTCCTACAATGAGCAGTTCTTC. This encodes CASSVTTSSYNEQFF.